This passage covers 28 T cell receptor beta chains from one sample sequenced in a study of human T cells and chemical hapten exposure. The time point was: patch test 3, about 24 weeks after DPC sensitization. Treatment indicated: therapeutic diphenylcyclopropenone sensitization with weekly scalp DPC. The authors extracted total RNA from unfractionated whole blood. MiXCR was run by TCRdb on the RACE reads, yielding one entry per CDR3 protein. The table records some 39,000 distinct CDR3 sequences, more than 8% of them present only once. The starting material was whole blood, obtained in connection with sensitization to the hapten diphenylcyclopropenone (DPC). The receptors come from a man between 50 and 59 years old with alopecia areata. Some clones in this sample may be carry-over from other donors' samples.

This chain joins TRBV11-2 and TRBJ2-4; the D gene is possibly TRBD2 (6 bases). CDR1 SGHAT and CDR2 FQNNGV come from the germline V gene. Trimming pared 5 bases from V and 9 bases from J, leaving 11 bases between. CDR3 length: 12 residues. CDR3 sequence reads: CASSGTVGIQYF. CDR3 DNA: TGTGCCAGCAGCGGGACTGTTGGCATTCAGTACTTC.

This rearrangement joins TRBV28 to TRBJ2-7; D may be TRBD1 (6 bases). CDR1 and CDR2 from the germline V gene are MDHEN and SYDVKM. The CDR3 has 13 amino acids. The V end lost 6 bases, the J end lost 3 bases, and 12 bases lay between the germline ends. The CDR3 reads CASRPRTVYEQYF. CDR3 nucleotides: TGTGCCAGCAGGCCCCGGACAGTCTACGAGCAGTACTTC.

The sample holds many counts of this clonotype. The chain combines TRBV7-9 with TRBJ1-1, with D possibly being TRBD1 (6 bases). The V end lost 5 bases, the J end lost 1 base, and 11 bases lay between the germline ends. Per the germline V gene, CDR1 is SEHNR and CDR2 is FQNEAQ (reference sequence). The CDR3 is 14 residues long. The CDR3 coding sequence is TGTGCCAGCAGCCACCGGGACAAGAACACTGAAGCTTTCTTT. Translated, it gives CASSHRDKNTEAFF.

This clonotype has a handful of counts. The rearrangement uses TRBV6-4 and TRBJ1-1; a weak D match, TRBD1 (5 bases). There are 13 residues in the CDR3. V lost 5 bases and J lost 3, with 10 bases in between. Germline assignment: CDR1 MRHNA and CDR2 SNTAGT. CDR3 loop: CASSKDRDTEAFF. The CDR3 nucleotides read TGTGCCAGCAGTAAAGACAGAGACACTGAAGCTTTCTTT.

The chain combines TRBV29-1 with TRBJ2-7; D may be TRBD1 or TRBD2 (5 bases each). V gave up 4 bases and J gave up 2 bases, with 15 bases separating them. This CDR3 has 14 residues. The V gene's germline CDR1 is SQVTM and CDR2 ANQGSEA. CDR3 sequence: CSVVAFLGAYEQYF. In nucleotides, the CDR3 is TGCAGCGTTGTCGCTTTCCTGGGGGCCTACGAGCAGTACTTC.

This chain connects TRBV28 to TRBJ1-2, with TRBD1 identical over 8 bases. Trimming took 5 bases from V and 5 from J; bases not matched to a gene: 13. CDR1 MDHEN and CDR2 SYDVKM come from the germline V gene. The CDR3 covers 16 residues. The CDR3: CASSPMDRDNIYGYTF. CDR3 nucleotides: TGTGCCAGCAGTCCAATGGACAGGGATAATATTTATGGCTACACCTTC.

At least ten counts were recorded for this clonotype. This chain uses TRBV2 with TRBJ2-1; perhaps TRBD2 as D (6 bases). Per germline, CDR1 SNHLY and CDR2 FYNNEI. V shed 8 bases and J shed 2 bases, with 13 bases lying between them. The length of the CDR3 is 14 residues. The CDR3 loop reads CASLLLATYNEQFF. The CDR3 DNA sequence: TGTGCCAGCTTACTTCTAGCGACCTACAATGAGCAGTTCTTC.

This chain links TRBV27 with TRBJ2-2; D may be TRBD2 (6 bases). The V gene's germline CDR1 is MNHEY and CDR2 SMNVEV (reference sequence). The CDR3 sequence is 18 residues long. The V end was cut by 2 bases, the J end by 1 base, with 17 bases between. CDR3 sequence (DNA): TGTGCCAGCAGTTTAGTGCAGGGACTTATGGGGAACACCGGGGAGCTGTTTTTT. This encodes CASSLVQGLMGNTGELFF.

This clonotype was recorded a few times. The V gene is TRBV7-6, the J gene TRBJ1-3; D is ambiguous. The CDR3 runs 14 residues. The V end was cut by 3 bases, the J end by 0 bases, with 6 bases between. Germline V gives CDR1 SGHVS, CDR2 FNYEAQ. CDR3 protein: CASSFGSSGNTIYF. The CDR3 DNA is TGTGCCAGCAGCTTCGGGTCCTCTGGAAACACCATATATTTT.

The sample holds a few counts of this clonotype. The rearrangement joins TRBV29-1 to TRBJ2-5, with TRBD1 as a possible D gene (6 bases). Trimming cost V 4 bases and J 2 bases, with 17 bases left between them. The germline V gene has CDR1 SQVTM and CDR2 ANQGSEA. The CDR3 has 15 residues. CDR3 residues: CSVGGHGDKQETQYF. The CDR3 DNA follows: TGCAGCGTTGGCGGTCATGGGGACAAACAAGAGACCCAGTACTTC.

This clonotype was found a few times. The V and J genes are TRBV6-2 or TRBV6-3 and TRBJ2-1; 7 bases fit TRBD2. Germline CDR1 reads MNHEY; CDR2 reads SVGEGT. CDR3 length: 12 residues. The ends lost 7 bases at V and 7 bases at J; junction bases unmatched: 4. The CDR3: CASTSGRNEQFF. CDR3 sequence (DNA): TGTGCCAGCACTAGCGGAAGGAATGAGCAGTTCTTC.

There are many counts of this clonotype. The chain recombines TRBV12-3 or TRBV12-4 with TRBJ2-6; D is tentatively TRBD1 or TRBD2 (5 bases each). V lost 0 bases, J lost 1 base, and 19 bases lay in between. CDR3 length: 20 amino acids. As DNA, the CDR3 is TGTGCCAGCAGTTTAGCGCTTCTTGGGGGAGCCCTATCTGGGGCCAACGTCCTGACTTTC. Amino acids: CASSLALLGGALSGANVLTF.

This clonotype occurred a few times. The rearrangement joins TRBV29-1 to TRBJ1-1, with unresolved D. The germline gives CDR1 SQVTM, CDR2 ANQGSEA. CDR3 length: 12 residues. With 7 bases removed from V and 3 bases from J, the gap between germline ends came to 12 bases. CDR3 nucleotide sequence: TGCAGCGCCCGGACCGAGGACACTGAAGCTTTCTTT. Translating it yields CSARTEDTEAFF.

At least ten counts were recorded for this clonotype. Here the CDR3 reads CASSGTTNTGELFF. In DNA form, the CDR3 reads TGCGCCAGCAGTGGGACAACGAACACCGGGGAGCTGTTTTTT. The chain links TRBV10-1 to TRBJ2-2; D perhaps matches TRBD1 (5 bases). V was cut by 4 bases and J by 0 bases, with 6 bases left in between. In germline, CDR1 is WNHNN, CDR2 SYGVQD (reference sequence). This CDR3 comprises 14 residues.

This clonotype occurred many times. This rearrangement joins TRBV5-5 to TRBJ2-5; no reliable D call. Per the germline V gene, CDR1 is SGHKS and CDR2 is YYEKEE (reference sequence). With 3 bases removed from V and 2 bases from J, the gap between germline ends came to 14 bases. The CDR3 loop spans 15 amino acids. The CDR3 loop reads CASSWTGDHQETQYF. In DNA, the CDR3 is TGTGCCAGCAGCTGGACCGGAGATCATCAAGAGACCCAGTACTTC.

This clonotype was picked up many times. The chain employs TRBV12-3 or TRBV12-4 and TRBJ2-1, with a weak D call TRBD1 (5 bases). The CDR3 has 15 residues. V lost 5 bases, J lost 7 bases, and 18 bases lay in between. The CDR3, as DNA: TGTGCCAGCAGTGCCCCCGAGTACAGGTCAAATGAGCAGTTCTTC. This sequence encodes CASSAPEYRSNEQFF.

This clonotype has at least ten counts. This chain connects TRBV10-1 to TRBJ2-7; D might be TRBD2 (6 bases). This CDR3 has 12 residues. CDR1 and CDR2 from the germline V gene are WNHNN and SYGVQD (reference sequence). With 4 bases removed from V and 9 bases from J, the gap between germline ends came to 13 bases. CDR3 residues: CASSGTTMAQYF. The CDR3 nucleotides are TGCGCCAGCAGTGGGACTACCATGGCGCAGTACTTC.

V is TRBV6-5 and J is TRBJ2-7, with TRBD1 as a possible D gene (5 bases). Trimming stripped 7 bases from V and 5 bases from J, with 18 bases between. The CDR3 is made up of 14 amino acids. Germline values: CDR1 MNHEY, CDR2 SVGAGI. This CDR3 reads CASKRELQGNEQYF. The CDR3 DNA reads TGTGCCAGCAAAAGGGAACTTCAGGGAAACGAGCAGTACTTC.

The chain carries TRBV29-1 and TRBJ1-5, with no clear D. The V end lost 4 bases, the J end lost 5 bases, and 12 bases lay between the germline ends. Looked up from germline, CDR1 is SQVTM and CDR2 is ANQGSEA. The CDR3 runs to 13 residues. CDR3: CSVGAYGHQPQHF. The CDR3 region has the DNA TGCAGCGTTGGGGCTTACGGTCATCAGCCCCAGCATTTT.

This clonotype was recorded a few times. V gene TRBV20-1 combines with J gene TRBJ2-5, with TRBD1 identical over 8 bases. The CDR3 extends over 13 amino acids. Trimming at V came to 5 bases and at J to 5 bases, leaving 7 bases not matched to a gene. Per germline, CDR1 DFQATT and CDR2 SNEGSKA (reference sequence). The chain's CDR3 is CSAFDRGMETQYF. CDR3 nucleotide sequence: TGCAGTGCTTTTGACAGGGGCATGGAGACCCAGTACTTC.

This clonotype was observed a handful of times. The genes are TRBV10-3 and TRBJ2-7; either TRBD1 or TRBD2 may supply D (5 bases each). CDR3 length: 13 residues. Per germline, CDR1 ENHRY and CDR2 SYGVKD. The ends were cut back, 0 bases at V and 3 bases at J, with 6 bases in the middle. The CDR3 here is CAISESGDYEQYF. CDR3 DNA: TGTGCCATCAGTGAGTCGGGGGACTACGAGCAGTACTTC.

In this sample, this clonotype turned up a few times. The V call is TRBV21-1, the J call TRBJ2-5; the table's D call of TRBD1 was not tested on the DNA. TRBV21-1 is noted as a pseudogene. This CDR3 region has 13 residues. The CDR3 sequence is CASLYRAVETQYF. The CDR3 DNA sequence: TGTGCCAGCCTTTACAGGGCGGTGGAGACCCAGTACTTC.

The sample holds a few counts of this clonotype. The rearrangement uses TRBV28 and TRBJ2-2; 8 bases map to TRBD1. Trimming at V came to 7 bases and at J to 5 bases, leaving 9 bases not matched to a gene. This CDR3 contains 15 residues. Germline V gene lookup returns CDR1 MDHEN and CDR2 SYDVKM. The CDR3 region is CASNTGQGGTGELFF. CDR3 DNA sequence: TGTGCCAGCAACACCGGACAGGGCGGAACCGGGGAGCTGTTTTTT.

This clonotype was detected a few times. The CDR3 is CASSFTGAGELFF. The CDR3 DNA follows: TGTGCCAGCAGCTTCACAGGGGCTGGGGAGCTGTTTTTT. V is TRBV7-3 and J is TRBJ2-2, with TRBD1 identical over 7 bases. Trimming removed 3 bases from V and 8 bases from J; junction bases left unmatched: 3. Germline V gene sequence: CDR1 SGHTA, CDR2 FQGTGA. CDR3 size: 13 residues.

This clonotype appeared many times. The chain employs TRBV7-3 and TRBJ2-7, with D unresolved. This CDR3 is built from 13 residues. Deletions cut 4 bases from V and 6 bases from J, with 13 bases between. The germline CDR1 and CDR2 sequences are SGHTA and FQGTGA. CDR3 amino acids: CASSSRRSSEQYF. CDR3 DNA: TGTGCCAGCAGCTCCAGACGCTCATCCGAGCAGTACTTC.

At least ten counts were recorded for this clonotype. The chain joins TRBV5-4 to TRBJ2-2; TRBD2 agrees at 8 bases. After removal of 4 bases from V and 0 bases from J, the junction contained 11 bases not matched to a gene. Germline CDR1 is SGHNT and CDR2 is YYREEE (reference sequence). This CDR3 has 18 amino acids. CDR3 sequence (DNA): TGTGCCAGCAGCCCCGGCGGTAGCGGGGCCTCGAACACCGGGGAGCTGTTTTTT. Encoded protein: CASSPGGSGASNTGELFF. Using reference TRBV5-4 and TRBJ2-2 for the parts outside the CDR3, the full variable domain is ETGVTQSPTHLIKTRGQQVTLRCSSQSGHNTVSWYQQALGQGPQFIFQYYREEENGRGNFPPRFSGLQFPNYSSELNVNALELDDSALYLCASSPGGSGASNTGELFFGEGSRLTVL.

This clonotype came up a few times. This rearrangement joins TRBV27 to TRBJ2-7; 11 bases line up with TRBD2. V lost 0 bases to trimming and J lost 4 bases; unmatched junction nucleotides: 8. This CDR3 has 17 residues. Germline V gives CDR1 MNHEY, CDR2 SMNVEV (reference sequence). CDR3 DNA sequence: TGTGCCAGCAGTTTATCGGGGAGACTAGCGGGATGGTACGAGCAGTACTTC. Translated, it gives CASSLSGRLAGWYEQYF.

V usage is TRBV29-1 and J usage is TRBJ1-1; TRBD1 aligns across 10 bases. In germline, CDR1 is SQVTM, CDR2 ANQGSEA. Trimming cost V 8 bases and J 4 bases; bases outside gene matches: 7. The CDR3 sequence is 13 residues long. Here the CDR3 DNA reads TGCAGCAGTCAGGGGACAGGGGCCACTGAAGCTTTCTTT. This gives the protein CSSQGTGATEAFF.